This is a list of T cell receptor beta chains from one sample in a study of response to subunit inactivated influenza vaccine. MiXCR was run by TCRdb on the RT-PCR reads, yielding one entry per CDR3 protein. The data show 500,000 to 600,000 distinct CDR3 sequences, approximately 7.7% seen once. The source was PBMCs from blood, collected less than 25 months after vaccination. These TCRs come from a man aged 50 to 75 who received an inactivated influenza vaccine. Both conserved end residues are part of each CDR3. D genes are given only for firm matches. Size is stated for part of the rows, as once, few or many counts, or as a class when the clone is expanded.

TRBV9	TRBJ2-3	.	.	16	TGTGCCAGCAGCGCCGCGGGCGGTTCTCCGGAAGATACGCAGTATTTT	CASSAAGGSPEDTQYF
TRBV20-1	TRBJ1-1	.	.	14	TGCAGTGCTAGCGGCGTTGCAGGGTCCACTGAAGCTTTCTTT	CSASGVAGSTEAFF
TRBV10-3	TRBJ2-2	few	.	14	TGTGCCATCAGTAACGCGGCCGGGACCGGGGAGCTGTTTTTT	CAISNAAGTGELFF
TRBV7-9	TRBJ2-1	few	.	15	TGTGCCAGCAGCCTTGGGAACCCTCACTACAATGAGCAGTTCTTC	CASSLGNPHYNEQFF
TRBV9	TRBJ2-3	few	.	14	TGTGCCAGCAGCGTAGCGGGGGGCCGAGATACGCAGTATTTT	CASSVAGGRDTQYF
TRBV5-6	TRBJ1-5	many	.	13	TGTGCCAGCAGCTTGGACCGTCGGGGGCCCCAGCATTTT	CASSLDRRGPQHF
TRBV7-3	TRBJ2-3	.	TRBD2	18	TGTGCCAGCAGCTCCATCTTGGGGACTAGCGGGAGCGAGGATACGCAGTATTTT	CASSSILGTSGSEDTQYF
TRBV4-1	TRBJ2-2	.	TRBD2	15	TGCGCCAGCAGCCTAGCGGGAGAAGGCACCGGGGAGCTGTTTTTT	CASSLAGEGTGELFF
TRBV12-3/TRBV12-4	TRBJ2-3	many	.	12	TGTGCCAGCAGCGGAAACACAGATACGCAGTATTTT	CASSGNTDTQYF
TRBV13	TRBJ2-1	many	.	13	TGTGCCAGCAGCTTGATGAGAGACAATGAGCAGTTCTTC	CASSLMRDNEQFF
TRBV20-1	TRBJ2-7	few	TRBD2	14	TGCAGTGCAAATAGACTAGCGGGAGTGAGGGAGCAGTACTTC	CSANRLAGVREQYF
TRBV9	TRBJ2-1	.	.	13	TGTGCCAGCAGCGTATATGGAATCAATGAGCAGTTCTTC	CASSVYGINEQFF
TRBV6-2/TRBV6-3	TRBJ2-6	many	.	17	TGTGCCAGCAGTACAGAGACAGGGAGGGCTGGGGCCAACGTCCTGACTTTC	CASSTETGRAGANVLTF
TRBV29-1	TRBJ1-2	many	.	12	TGCAGCGTTGATGACAGCAACTATGGCTACACCTTC	CSVDDSNYGYTF
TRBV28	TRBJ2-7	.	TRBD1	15	TGTGCCAGCAGTGGGCCAGGACAGGGGGCTTACGAGCAGTACTTC	CASSGPGQGAYEQYF
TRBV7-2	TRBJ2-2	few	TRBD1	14	TGTGCCAGCGTCCAGGGGGCGCGTGCCGGGGAGCTGTTTTTT	CASVQGARAGELFF
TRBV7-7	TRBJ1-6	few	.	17	TGTGCTAGCAGCTTAGTCTGCCAGAGCTCCTATAATTCACCCCTCCACTTT	CASSLVCQSSYNSPLHF
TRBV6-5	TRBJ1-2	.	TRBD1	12	TGTGCCAGCGGGACAGGATTCTATGGCTACACCTTC	CASGTGFYGYTF
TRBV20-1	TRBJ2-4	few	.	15	TGCAGTGCTCCGGTTGTACATGAGGCCAAAAACATTCAGTACTTC	CSAPVVHEAKNIQYF
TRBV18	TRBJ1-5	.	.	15	TGTGCCAGCTCACCTCGACATGGGGGCAATCAGCCCCAGCATTTT	CASSPRHGGNQPQHF
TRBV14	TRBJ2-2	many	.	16	TGTGCCAGCAGCCAAGTAGCCTTAGCGACAGGCGGGGAGCTGTTTTTT	CASSQVALATGGELFF
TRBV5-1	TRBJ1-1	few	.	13	TGCGCCAGCAGCGAGTCTGGGGGGGTTAGAGCTTTCTTT	CASSESGGVRAFF
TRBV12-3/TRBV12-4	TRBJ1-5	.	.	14	TGTGCCAGCAGTTTGGGCTCCTCTTATCAGCCCCAGCATTTT	CASSLGSSYQPQHF
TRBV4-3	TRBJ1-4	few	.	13	TGCGCCAGCAGCCAGGGGAGGAGGGAAAAACTGTTTTTT	CASSQGRREKLFF
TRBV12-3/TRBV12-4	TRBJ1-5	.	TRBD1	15	TGTGCCAGCAGTTTAGGGACAGGGTCCCATCAGCCCCAGCATTTT	CASSLGTGSHQPQHF
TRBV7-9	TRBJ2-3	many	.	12	TGTGCCAGCAGCACTCACACAGATACGCAGTATTTT	CASSTHTDTQYF
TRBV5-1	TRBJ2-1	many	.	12	TGCGCCAGCAGCTTGCCCAATCGTGAGCAGTTCTTC	CASSLPNREQFF
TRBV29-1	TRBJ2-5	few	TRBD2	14	TGCAGCCCTCTAGCGGGAGGGCCGAGAGAGACCCAGTACTTC	CSPLAGGPRETQYF
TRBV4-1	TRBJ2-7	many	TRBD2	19	TGCGCCAGCAGCCATTTACTAGCGGACCCAAGAAGAGGGGTTTACGAGCAGTACTTC	CASSHLLADPRRGVYEQYF
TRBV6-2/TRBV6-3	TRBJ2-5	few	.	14	TGTGCCAGCAGTCATACGAAGTCTGAAGAGACCCAGTACTTC	CASSHTKSEETQYF
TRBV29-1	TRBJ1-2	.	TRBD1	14	TGCAGCGTTCCAGGGGGCATAAGGTTGAATGGCTACACCTTC	CSVPGGIRLNGYTF
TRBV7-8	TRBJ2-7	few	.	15	TGTGCCAGCAGCTCCGAAAGAGGTCCGCATGACGAGCAGTACTTC	CASSSERGPHDEQYF
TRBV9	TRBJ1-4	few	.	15	TGTGCCAGCAGCGTAGAAGGGGCAACTAATGAAAAACTGTTTTTT	CASSVEGATNEKLFF
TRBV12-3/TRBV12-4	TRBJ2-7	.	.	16	TGTGCCAGCAGTTTAGGGGGTTTCCGGAGGGCCCACGAGCAGTACTTC	CASSLGGFRRAHEQYF
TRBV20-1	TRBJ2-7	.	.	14	TGCAGTGCTAGAGATGTTTACGGGAACTACGAGCAGTACTTC	CSARDVYGNYEQYF
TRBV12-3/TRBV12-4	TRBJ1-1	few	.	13	TGTGCCAGCAATCAGGTCCTGAACACTGAAGCTTTCTTT	CASNQVLNTEAFF
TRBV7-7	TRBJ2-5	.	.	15	TGTGCCAGCAGCTTAGAAGGGGTGTCCCGAGAGACCCAGTACTTC	CASSLEGVSRETQYF
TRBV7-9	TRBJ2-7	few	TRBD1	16	TGTGCCAGCAGCATGGGCCCGGGACAGGGGGCCTTCGAGCAGTACTTC	CASSMGPGQGAFEQYF
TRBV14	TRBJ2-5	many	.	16	TGTGCCAGCAGCCAAGAGGCCAGGGGAACCCAAGAGACCCAGTACTTC	CASSQEARGTQETQYF
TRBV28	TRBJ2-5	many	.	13	TGTGCCAGCAGTCCGGACGGTCTAAAGACCCAGTACTTC	CASSPDGLKTQYF
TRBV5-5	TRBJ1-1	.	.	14	TGTGCCAGCAGCTTAGTGGGGGGGGCTGGTGAAGCTTTCTTT	CASSLVGGAGEAFF
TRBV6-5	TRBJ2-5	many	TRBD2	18	TGTGCCAGCAGTTTCCCCTTGACTAGCGGGGGGGTTGGAGAGACCCAGTACTTC	CASSFPLTSGGVGETQYF
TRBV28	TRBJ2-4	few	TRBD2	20	TGTGCCAGCAGCCCCCAACCGGGACTAGCGGGAGGGCCAGACAAAAACATTCAGTACTTC	CASSPQPGLAGGPDKNIQYF